This TCR beta chain was sequenced in a study of CD8 T cells in Susac syndrome. As for the study in general: Patients with Susac syndrome were therapy-naive, taking corticosteroids, with some also receiving intravenous immunoglobulin, or taking intravenous immunoglobulin alone at the time their blood was drawn. Study-level results: Clonal expansion was missing from Susac syndrome CD4+ T cell repertoires.

Notes on this clonotype: Its specificity is unknown.

About 0.5 to 1 ug RNA was reverse transcribed with random hexamers. Amplification of TCR beta CDR3 by immunoSEQ multiplex PCR spanned 54 Vbeta and 13 Jbeta. TCRdb re-analysed the immunoSEQ multiplex PCR reads in MiXCR, keeping a single row per CDR3 protein. The repertoire holds about 240,000 distinct CDR3 sequences, with almost 97% as singletons. Peripheral blood CD8+ and CD4+ T cells were profiled by TCR beta sequencing. Germline CDR1 and CDR2: GTSNPN and SVGIG (reference sequence). The CDR3 runs to 10 residues. V gave up 6 bases and J gave up 10 bases, with 12 bases separating them. This sequence originates from a human donor with Susac syndrome. The source material was CD4+ T cells from PBMCs. This sequence joins TRBV30 and TRBJ1-1; weak D call: TRBD1 (5 bases). The CDR3: CACGDLRAFF. The CDR3 coding sequence is TGTGCCTGCGGGGACCTACGAGCTTTCTTT.